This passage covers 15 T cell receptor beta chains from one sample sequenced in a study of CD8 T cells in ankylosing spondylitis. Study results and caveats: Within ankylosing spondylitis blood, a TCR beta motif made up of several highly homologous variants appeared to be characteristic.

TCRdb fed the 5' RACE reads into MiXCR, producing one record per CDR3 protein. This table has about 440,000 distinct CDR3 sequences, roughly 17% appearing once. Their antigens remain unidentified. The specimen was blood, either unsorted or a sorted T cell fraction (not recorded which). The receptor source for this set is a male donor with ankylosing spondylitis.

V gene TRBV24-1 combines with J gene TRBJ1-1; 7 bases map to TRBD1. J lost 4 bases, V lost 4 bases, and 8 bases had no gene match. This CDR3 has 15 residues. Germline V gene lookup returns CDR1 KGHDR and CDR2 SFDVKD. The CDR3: CATSELGQRCTEAFF. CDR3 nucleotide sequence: TGTGCCACCAGTGAGTTGGGACAGCGGTGCACTGAAGCTTTCTTT.

CDR3 nucleotides: TGTGCCAGCAGTTACAAGGCGGCGCCAGGGAGCTATGGCTACACCTTC. Translation gives CASSYKAAPGSYGYTF. This chain uses TRBV6-5 with TRBJ1-2, with a possible D match to TRBD1 (5 bases). The germline V and J ends were trimmed by 2 bases and 4 bases, with 17 bases remaining between them. CDR1 is MNHEY and CDR2 is SVGAGI in the germline V gene. The CDR3 is made up of 16 amino acids.

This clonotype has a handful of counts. CDR3 sequence (DNA): TGTGCCAGCAGTGAATCGCGGACAAGGAATGAAAAACTGTTTTTT. This sequence encodes CASSESRTRNEKLFF. The chain joins TRBV25-1 to TRBJ1-4; a weak D match, TRBD1 (5 bases). The germline V gene encodes CDR1 MGHDK and CDR2 SYGVNS. The CDR3 runs 15 residues. V lost 1 base and J 5 bases, leaving 11 bases between the germline ends. The variable domain in full, with the rest retrieved from reference TRBV25-1 and TRBJ1-4, is EADIYQTPRYLVIGTGKKITLECSQTMGHDKMYWYQQDPGMELHLIHYSYGVNSTEKGDLSSESTVSRIRTEHFPLTLESARPSHTSQYLCASSESRTRNEKLFFGSGTQLSVL.

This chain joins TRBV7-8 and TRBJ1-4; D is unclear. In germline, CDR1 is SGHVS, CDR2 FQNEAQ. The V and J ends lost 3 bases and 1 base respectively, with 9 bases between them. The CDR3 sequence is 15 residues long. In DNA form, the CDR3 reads TGTGCCAGCAGCTTCGGGTACGGAACTAATGAAAAACTGTTTTTT. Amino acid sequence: CASSFGYGTNEKLFF.

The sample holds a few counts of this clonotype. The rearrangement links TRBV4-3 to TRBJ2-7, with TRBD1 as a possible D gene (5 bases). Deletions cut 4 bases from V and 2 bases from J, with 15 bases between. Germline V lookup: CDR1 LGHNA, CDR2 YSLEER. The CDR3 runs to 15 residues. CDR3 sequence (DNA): TGCGCCAGCAGCCCCCGGCAGGGTGACACCTACGAGCAGTACTTC. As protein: CASSPRQGDTYEQYF.

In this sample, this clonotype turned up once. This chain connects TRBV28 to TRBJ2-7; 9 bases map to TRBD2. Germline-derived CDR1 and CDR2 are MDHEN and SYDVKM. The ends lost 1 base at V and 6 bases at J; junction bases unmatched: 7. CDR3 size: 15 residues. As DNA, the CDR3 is TGTGCCAGCAGTTTATTTCGACTAGCGGAGGGCGAGCAGTACTTC. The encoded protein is CASSLFRLAEGEQYF.

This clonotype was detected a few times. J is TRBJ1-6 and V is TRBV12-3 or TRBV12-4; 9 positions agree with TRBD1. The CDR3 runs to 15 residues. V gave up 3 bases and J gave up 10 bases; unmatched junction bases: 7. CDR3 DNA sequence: TGTGCCAGCAGTTTTACCAGGACAGGGGACTCACCCCTCCACTTT. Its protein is CASSFTRTGDSPLHF.

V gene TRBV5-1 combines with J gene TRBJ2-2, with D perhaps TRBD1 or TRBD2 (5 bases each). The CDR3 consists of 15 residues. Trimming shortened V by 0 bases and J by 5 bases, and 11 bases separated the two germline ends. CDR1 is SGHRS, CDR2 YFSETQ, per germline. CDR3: CASSLDGTTTGELFF. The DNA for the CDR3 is TGCGCCAGCAGCTTGGACGGGACCACTACCGGGGAGCTGTTTTTT.

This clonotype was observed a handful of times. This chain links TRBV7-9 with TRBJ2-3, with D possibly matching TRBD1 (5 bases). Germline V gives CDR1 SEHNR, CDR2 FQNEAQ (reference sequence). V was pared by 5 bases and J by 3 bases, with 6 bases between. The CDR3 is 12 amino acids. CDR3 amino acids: CASSHRTDTQYF. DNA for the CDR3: TGTGCCAGCAGCCACAGGACAGATACGCAGTATTTT.

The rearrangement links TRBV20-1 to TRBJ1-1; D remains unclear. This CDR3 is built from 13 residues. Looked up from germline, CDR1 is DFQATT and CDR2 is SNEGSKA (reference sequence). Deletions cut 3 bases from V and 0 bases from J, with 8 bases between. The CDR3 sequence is CSARRVVNTEAFF. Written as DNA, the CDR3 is TGCAGTGCTAGGAGGGTAGTGAACACTGAAGCTTTCTTT.

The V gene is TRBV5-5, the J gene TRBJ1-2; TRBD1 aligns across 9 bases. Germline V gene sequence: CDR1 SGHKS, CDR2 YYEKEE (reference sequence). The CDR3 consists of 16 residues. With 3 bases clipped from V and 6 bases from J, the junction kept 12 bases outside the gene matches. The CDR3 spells CASSSTNRGHRDGYTF. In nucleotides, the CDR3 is TGTGCCAGCAGCTCTACCAACAGGGGGCACCGGGATGGCTACACCTTC.

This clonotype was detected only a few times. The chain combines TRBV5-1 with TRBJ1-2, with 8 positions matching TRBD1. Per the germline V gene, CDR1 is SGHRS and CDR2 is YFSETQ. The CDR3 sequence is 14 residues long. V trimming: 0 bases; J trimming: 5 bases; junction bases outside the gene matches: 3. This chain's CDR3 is CASSLGQGFYGYTF. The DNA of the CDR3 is TGCGCCAGCAGCTTGGGACAGGGGTTTTATGGCTACACCTTC. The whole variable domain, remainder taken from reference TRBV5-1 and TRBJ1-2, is KAGVTQTPRYLIKTRGQQVTLSCSPISGHRSVSWYQQTPGQGLQFLFEYFSETQRNKGNFPGRFSGRQFSNSRSEMNVSTLELGDSALYLCASSLGQGFYGYTFGSGTRLTVV.

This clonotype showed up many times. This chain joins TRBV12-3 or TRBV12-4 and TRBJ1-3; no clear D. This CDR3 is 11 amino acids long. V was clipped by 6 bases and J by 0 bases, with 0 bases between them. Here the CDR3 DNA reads TGTGCCAGCAGCTCTGGAAACACCATATATTTT. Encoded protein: CASSSGNTIYF.

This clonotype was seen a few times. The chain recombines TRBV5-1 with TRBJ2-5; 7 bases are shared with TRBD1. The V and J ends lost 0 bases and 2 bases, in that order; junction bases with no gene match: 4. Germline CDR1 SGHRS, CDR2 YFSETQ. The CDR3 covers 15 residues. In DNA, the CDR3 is TGCGCCAGCAGCTTGGCCGACAGGGCACAAGAGACCCAGTACTTC. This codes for CASSLADRAQETQYF.

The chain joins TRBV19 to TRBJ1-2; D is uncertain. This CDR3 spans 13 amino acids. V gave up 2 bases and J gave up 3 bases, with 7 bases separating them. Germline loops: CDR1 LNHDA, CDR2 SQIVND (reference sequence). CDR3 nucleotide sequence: TGTGCCAGTAGTATAACCCCTGACTATGGCTACACCTTC. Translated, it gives CASSITPDYGYTF.